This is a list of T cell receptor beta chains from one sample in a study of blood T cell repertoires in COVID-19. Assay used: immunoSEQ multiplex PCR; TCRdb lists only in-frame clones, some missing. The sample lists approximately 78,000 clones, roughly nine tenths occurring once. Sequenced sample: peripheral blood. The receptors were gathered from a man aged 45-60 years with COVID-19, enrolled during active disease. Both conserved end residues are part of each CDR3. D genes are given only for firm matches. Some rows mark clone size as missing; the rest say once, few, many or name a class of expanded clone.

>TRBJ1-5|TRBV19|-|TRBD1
TGTGCCACCAGGACAGGGCGCAGCAATCAGCCCCAGCATTTT
CATRTGRSNQPQHF
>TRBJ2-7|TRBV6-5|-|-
TGTGCCAGCAGACAGGGTGGCGAGCAGTACTTC
CASRQGGEQYF
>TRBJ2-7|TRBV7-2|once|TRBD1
TGTGCCAGCAGCCATCGGACAGGGGAGAGCGAGCAGTACTTC
CASSHRTGESEQYF
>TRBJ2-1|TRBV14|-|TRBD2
TGTGCCAGCAGCCAAACCCTAGCGGGCTTGTACAATGAGCAGTTCTTC
CASSQTLAGLYNEQFF
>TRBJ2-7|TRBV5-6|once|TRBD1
TGTGCCAGCAGCCGCGACAGGGGCGAGCAGTACTTC
CASSRDRGEQYF
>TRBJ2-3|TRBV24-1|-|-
TGTGCCACCAGTGAGCGGCCCCTGGATACGCAGTATTTT
CATSERPLDTQYF
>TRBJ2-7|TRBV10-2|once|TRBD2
TGCGCCAGCGGGAGGGGCTACGAGCAGTACTTC
CASGRGYEQYF
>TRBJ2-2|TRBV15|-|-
TGTGCCACCAGCCCAGGGTGGGGACAACCCGGGGAGCTGTTTTTT
CATSPGWGQPGELFF
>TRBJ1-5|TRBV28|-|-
TGTGCCAGCAGTCCCAGGTTGGGCAATCAGCCCCAGCATTTT
CASSPRLGNQPQHF
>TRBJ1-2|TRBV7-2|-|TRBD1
TGTGCCAGCAGCTTAGCCGGGACAGCTGGCTACACCTTC
CASSLAGTAGYTF
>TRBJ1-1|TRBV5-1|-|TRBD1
TGCGCCAGCAGCTTGGAGGTGACAGGGGGCCTTGAAGCTTTCTTT
CASSLEVTGGLEAFF
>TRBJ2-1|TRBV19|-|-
TGTGCCAGTAGTGGAACAGGGGGGGGGAATGAGCAGTTCTTC
CASSGTGGGNEQFF
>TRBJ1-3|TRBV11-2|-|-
TGTGCCAGCAGTAAGACAGGACAGCACCTCTCTGGAAACACCATATATTTT
CASSKTGQHLSGNTIYF
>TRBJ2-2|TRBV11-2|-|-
TGTGCCAGCAGCTTAGCCCTAGCCGACACCGGGGAGCTGTTTTTT
CASSLALADTGELFF
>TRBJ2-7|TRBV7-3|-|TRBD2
TGTGCCAGCAGCCCGACTAGCGGGAGTTTGGAGCAGTACTTC
CASSPTSGSLEQYF
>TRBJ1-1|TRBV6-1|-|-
TGTGCCAGCAGTTATCGGGGAAAGTGGACTGAAGCTTTCTTT
CASSYRGKWTEAFF
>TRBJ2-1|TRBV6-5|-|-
TGTGCCAGCAGTTACCCCATCGGGGAGCAGTTCTTC
CASSYPIGEQFF
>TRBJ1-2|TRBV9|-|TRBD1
TGTGCCAGCAGCACTACAGGGGCTAACTATGGCTACACCTTC
CASSTTGANYGYTF
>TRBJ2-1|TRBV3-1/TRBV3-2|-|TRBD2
TGTGCCAGCAGCCCTGGACTAGCTGGGCATGAGCAGTTCTTC
CASSPGLAGHEQFF
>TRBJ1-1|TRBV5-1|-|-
TGCGCCAGCAGCCCCGTGGCCCAGAACACTGAAGCTTTCTTT
CASSPVAQNTEAFF
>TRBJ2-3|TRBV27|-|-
TGTGCCAGCAGTTCAGTGGGAGCTGGGCTAGATACGCAGTATTTT
CASSSVGAGLDTQYF
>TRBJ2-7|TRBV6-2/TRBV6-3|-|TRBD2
TGTGCCAGCAGTTTGACTAGCGGGAGTAACGAGCAGTACTTC
CASSLTSGSNEQYF
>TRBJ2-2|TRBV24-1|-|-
TGTGCCCCGAATTTCAGGGTCACCGGGGAGCTGTTTTTT
CAPNFRVTGELFF